Shown below are 6 T cell receptor beta chains from a single sample sequenced in a study of blood T cell repertoires in COVID-19. Using immunoSEQ multiplex PCR, the repertoire was profiled, and TCRdb retains in-frame clones only, with some absent. Of around 150,000 clones in the sample, 80% to 95% were seen once. The sequenced sample consisted of peripheral blood. The receptors here all came from a woman aged 55-69 years with COVID-19, enrolled during active disease.

The rearrangement joins TRBV5-4 to TRBJ2-5, with TRBD2 matching 9 bases. V lost 4 bases to trimming and J lost 4 bases; unmatched junction nucleotides: 8. The CDR3 has 15 residues. The germline CDR1 and CDR2 sequences are SGHNT and YYREEE (reference sequence). CDR3 residues: CASSGGGGVGETQYF. CDR3 sequence (DNA): TGTGCCAGCAGCGGCGGGGGGGGAGTTGGAGAGACCCAGTACTTC.

This chain joins TRBV4-3 and TRBJ2-7; no firm D call. Trimming took off 0 bases at V and 3 bases at J, with 21 bases between the two ends. Germline loops: CDR1 LGHNA, CDR2 YSLEER. The CDR3 spans 18 residues. CDR3 amino acids: CASSQDIRSGSYYYEQYF. CDR3 bases: TGCGCCAGCAGCCAAGATATTAGGTCTGGTTCTTACTACTACGAGCAGTACTTC.

The sample holds one count of this clone. V gene TRBV11-3 combines with J gene TRBJ2-1, with TRBD2 as a possible D gene (7 bases). The CDR3 spans 16 residues. The germline gives CDR1 SGHNT, CDR2 YENEEA. The V end lost 0 bases, the J end lost 8 bases, and 17 bases lay between the germline ends. In DNA, the CDR3 is TGTGCCAGCAGCTTAGAAAGGGGGGGCACGGGCGATGAGCAGTTCTTC. Residues: CASSLERGGTGDEQFF.

This clone showed up just a few times. CDR3: CASSPQGLDMNTEAFF. The DNA for the CDR3 is TGTGCCAGCTCACCCCAGGGTTTGGACATGAACACTGAAGCTTTCTTT. The V call is TRBV18, the J call TRBJ1-1; TRBD1 is a possible D gene (5 bases). The germline CDR1 and CDR2 sequences are KGHSH and LQKENI. With 3 bases removed from V and 0 bases from J, the gap between germline ends came to 14 bases. CDR3 size: 16 residues.

The chain employs TRBV12-3 or TRBV12-4 and TRBJ1-6; TRBD1 agrees at 7 bases. With 6 bases clipped from V and 10 bases from J, the junction kept 6 bases outside the gene matches. This CDR3 comprises 13 residues. In DNA form, the CDR3 reads TGTGCCAGCAGGCTCCGGGACAGCTCACCCCTCCACTTT. Encoded protein: CASRLRDSSPLHF.

V gene TRBV5-1 combines with J gene TRBJ2-2, with D tentatively TRBD2 (5 bases). The CDR3 is 15 amino acids. Trimming removed 2 bases at V and 11 bases at J, with 19 bases between. Per the germline V gene, CDR1 is SGHRS and CDR2 is YFSETQ. CDR3 DNA: TGCGCCAGCAGCTTAACCGGGAACTCCGTAGGAGAGCTGTTTTTT. The encoded protein is CASSLTGNSVGELFF. The variable domain in full, with the rest retrieved from reference TRBV5-1 and TRBJ2-2, is KAGVTQTPRYLIKTRGQQVTLSCSPISGHRSVSWYQQTPGQGLQFLFEYFSETQRNKGNFPGRFSGRQFSNSRSEMNVSTLELGDSALYLCASSLTGNSVGELFFGEGSRLTVL.